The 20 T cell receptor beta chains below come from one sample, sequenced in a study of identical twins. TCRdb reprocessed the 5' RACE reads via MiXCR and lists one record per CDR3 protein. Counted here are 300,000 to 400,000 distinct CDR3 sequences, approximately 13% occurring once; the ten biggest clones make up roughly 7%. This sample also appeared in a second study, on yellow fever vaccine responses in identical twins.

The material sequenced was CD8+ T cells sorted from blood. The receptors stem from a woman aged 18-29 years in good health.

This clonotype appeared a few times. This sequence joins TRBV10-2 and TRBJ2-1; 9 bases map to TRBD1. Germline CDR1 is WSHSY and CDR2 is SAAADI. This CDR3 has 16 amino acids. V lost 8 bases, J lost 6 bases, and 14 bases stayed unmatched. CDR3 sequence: CASDIIRDRDVNEQFF. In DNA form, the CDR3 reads TGCGCCAGCGATATAATCCGGGACAGGGACGTCAATGAGCAGTTCTTC.

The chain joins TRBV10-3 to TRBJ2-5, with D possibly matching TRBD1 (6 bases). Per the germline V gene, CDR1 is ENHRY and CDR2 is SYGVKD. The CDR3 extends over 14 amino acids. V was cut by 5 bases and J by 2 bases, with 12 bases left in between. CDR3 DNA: TGTGCCATCAGTCAGGACAGCCGACAAGAGACCCAGTACTTC. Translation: CAISQDSRQETQYF.

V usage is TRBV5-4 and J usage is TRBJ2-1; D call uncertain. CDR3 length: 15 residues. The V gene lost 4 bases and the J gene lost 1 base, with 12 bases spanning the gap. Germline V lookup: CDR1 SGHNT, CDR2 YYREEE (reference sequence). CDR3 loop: CASSHGLVSYNEQFF. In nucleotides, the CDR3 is TGTGCCAGCAGCCACGGGCTAGTATCCTACAATGAGCAGTTCTTC.

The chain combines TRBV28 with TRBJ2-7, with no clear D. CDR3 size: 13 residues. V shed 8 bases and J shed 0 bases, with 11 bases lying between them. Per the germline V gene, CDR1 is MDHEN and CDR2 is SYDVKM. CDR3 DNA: TGTGCCAGCCGGCAGTCTAGCTCCTACGAGCAGTACTTC. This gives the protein CASRQSSSYEQYF. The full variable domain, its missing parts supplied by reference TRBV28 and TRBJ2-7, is DVKVTQSSRYLVKRTGEKVFLECVQDMDHENMFWYRQDPGLGLRLIYFSYDVKMKEKGDIPEGYSVSREKKERFSLILESASTNQTSMYLCASRQSSSYEQYFGPGTRLTVT.

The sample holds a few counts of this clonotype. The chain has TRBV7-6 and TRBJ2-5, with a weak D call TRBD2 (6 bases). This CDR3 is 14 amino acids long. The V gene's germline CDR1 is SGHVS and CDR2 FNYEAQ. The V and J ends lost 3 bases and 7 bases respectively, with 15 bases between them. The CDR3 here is CASSLGGSGGTQYF. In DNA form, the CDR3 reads TGTGCCAGCAGCTTGGGGGGATCTGGCGGGACCCAGTACTTC.

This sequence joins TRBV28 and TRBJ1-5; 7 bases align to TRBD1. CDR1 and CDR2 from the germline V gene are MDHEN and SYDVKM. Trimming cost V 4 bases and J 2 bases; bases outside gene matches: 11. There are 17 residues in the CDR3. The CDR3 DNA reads TGTGCCAGCAGTTCCTCCCTCGACAGGGTACGCAATCAGCCCCAGCATTTT. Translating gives CASSSSLDRVRNQPQHF.

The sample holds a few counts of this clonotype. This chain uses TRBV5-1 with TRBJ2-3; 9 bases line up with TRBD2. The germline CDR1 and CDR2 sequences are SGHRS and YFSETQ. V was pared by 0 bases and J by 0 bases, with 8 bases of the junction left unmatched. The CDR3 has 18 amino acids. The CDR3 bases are TGCGCCAGCAGCTTGGTCTTTGCGGGAGGGGCTAGCACAGATACGCAGTATTTT. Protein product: CASSLVFAGGASTDTQYF. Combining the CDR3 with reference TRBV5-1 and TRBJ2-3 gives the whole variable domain KAGVTQTPRYLIKTRGQQVTLSCSPISGHRSVSWYQQTPGQGLQFLFEYFSETQRNKGNFPGRFSGRQFSNSRSEMNVSTLELGDSALYLCASSLVFAGGASTDTQYFGPGTRLTVL.

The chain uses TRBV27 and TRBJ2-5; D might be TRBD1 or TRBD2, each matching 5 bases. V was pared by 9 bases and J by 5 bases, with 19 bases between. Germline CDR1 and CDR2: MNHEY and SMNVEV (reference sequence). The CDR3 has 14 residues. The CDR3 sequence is CASSGPPLWETQYF. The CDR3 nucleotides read TGTGCCAGTTCGGGACCCCCTCTCTGGGAGACCCAGTACTTC.

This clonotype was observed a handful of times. Here the CDR3 reads CASSLLRVSGNTIYF. DNA for the CDR3: TGCGCCAGCAGCTTACTCAGGGTATCCGGAAACACCATATATTTT. The chain joins TRBV5-1 to TRBJ1-3; a weak D match, TRBD1 (5 bases). V was cut by 2 bases and J by 4 bases, with 13 bases left in between. The CDR3 sequence is 15 residues long. The V gene's germline CDR1 is SGHRS and CDR2 YFSETQ.

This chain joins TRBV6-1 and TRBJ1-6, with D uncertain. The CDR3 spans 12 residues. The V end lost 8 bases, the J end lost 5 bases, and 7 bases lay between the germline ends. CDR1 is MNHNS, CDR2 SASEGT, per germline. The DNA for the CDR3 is TGTGCCAGCCAGCACAATAATTCACCCCTCCACTTT. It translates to CASQHNNSPLHF.

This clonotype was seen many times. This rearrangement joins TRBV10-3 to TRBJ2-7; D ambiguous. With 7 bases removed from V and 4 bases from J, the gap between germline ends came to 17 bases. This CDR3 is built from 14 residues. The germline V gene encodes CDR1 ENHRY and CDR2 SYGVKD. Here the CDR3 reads CAITPAAGSYEQYF. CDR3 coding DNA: TGTGCCATCACTCCGGCAGCTGGGTCTTACGAGCAGTACTTC.

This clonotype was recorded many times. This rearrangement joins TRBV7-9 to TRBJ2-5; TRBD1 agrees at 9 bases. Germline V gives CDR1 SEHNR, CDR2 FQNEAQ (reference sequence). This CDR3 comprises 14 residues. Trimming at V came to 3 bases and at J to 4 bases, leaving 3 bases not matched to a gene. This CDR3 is CASSLPGQGETQYF. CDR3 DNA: TGTGCCAGCAGCTTGCCGGGACAGGGAGAGACCCAGTACTTC.

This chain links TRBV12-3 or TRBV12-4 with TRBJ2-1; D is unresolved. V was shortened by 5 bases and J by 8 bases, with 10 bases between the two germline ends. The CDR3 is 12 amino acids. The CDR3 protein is CASSPLKDEQFF. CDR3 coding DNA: TGTGCCAGCAGTCCCCTTAAGGATGAGCAGTTCTTC.

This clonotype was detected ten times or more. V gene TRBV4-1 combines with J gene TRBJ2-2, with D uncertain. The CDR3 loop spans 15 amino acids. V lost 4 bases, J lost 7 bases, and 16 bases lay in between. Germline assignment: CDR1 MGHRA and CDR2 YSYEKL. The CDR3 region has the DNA TGCGCCAGCAGCCCGCTGGGGTCTTACGGCGGGGAGCTGTTTTTT. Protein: CASSPLGSYGGELFF.

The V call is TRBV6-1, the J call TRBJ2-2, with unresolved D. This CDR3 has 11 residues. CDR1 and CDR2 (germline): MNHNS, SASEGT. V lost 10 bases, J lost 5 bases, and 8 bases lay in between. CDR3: CATDLTGELFF. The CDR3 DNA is TGTGCCACCGACCTAACCGGGGAGCTGTTTTTT.

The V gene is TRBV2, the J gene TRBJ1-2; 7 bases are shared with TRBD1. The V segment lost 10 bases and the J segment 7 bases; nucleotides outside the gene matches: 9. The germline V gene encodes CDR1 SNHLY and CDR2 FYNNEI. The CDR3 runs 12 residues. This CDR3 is CATLRQGGGYTF. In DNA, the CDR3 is TGTGCCACCCTACGACAGGGAGGTGGCTACACCTTC.

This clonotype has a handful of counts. This chain's CDR3 is CASSPEGPAEAYNEQFF. In DNA, the CDR3 is TGTGCCAGCAGCCCAGAGGGCCCTGCGGAGGCCTACAATGAGCAGTTCTTC. The chain uses TRBV7-6 and TRBJ2-1; possibly TRBD2 for D (5 bases). Between the trimmed V and J ends, which lost 5 bases and 2 bases, there was a span of 19 bases. CDR1 and CDR2 from the germline V gene are SGHVS and FNYEAQ. The CDR3 is 17 residues long.

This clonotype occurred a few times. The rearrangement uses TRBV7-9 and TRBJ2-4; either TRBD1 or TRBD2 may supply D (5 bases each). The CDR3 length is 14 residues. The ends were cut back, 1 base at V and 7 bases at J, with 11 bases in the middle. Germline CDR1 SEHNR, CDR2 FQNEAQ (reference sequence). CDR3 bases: TGTGCCAGCAGCTTAGTAGGTGGGGGTAACATTCAGTACTTC. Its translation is CASSLVGGGNIQYF.

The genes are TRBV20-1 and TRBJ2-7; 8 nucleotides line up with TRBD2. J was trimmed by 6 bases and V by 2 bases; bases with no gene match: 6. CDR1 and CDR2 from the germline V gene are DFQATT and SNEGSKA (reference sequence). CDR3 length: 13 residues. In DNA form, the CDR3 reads TGCAGTGCTAGAAGCGGGAGTGATTTCGAGCAGTACTTC. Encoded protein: CSARSGSDFEQYF.

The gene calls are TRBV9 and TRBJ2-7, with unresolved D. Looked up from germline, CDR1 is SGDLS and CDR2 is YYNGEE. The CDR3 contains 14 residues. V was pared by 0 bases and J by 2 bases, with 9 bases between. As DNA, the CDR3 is TGTGCCAGCAGCGTAGACTGGCGAACCTACGAGCAGTACTTC. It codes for CASSVDWRTYEQYF.